A single TCR beta chain is shown here with its context. Its target is unknown. The ends were cut back, 6 bases at V and 1 base at J, with 9 bases in the middle. This CDR3 has 13 amino acids. Per the germline V gene, CDR1 is KGHSH and CDR2 is LQKENI. The data stem from a study of cytomegalovirus exposure and HLA in healthy donors. Background on the study: Both the 120 validation repertoires and the 550 to 750 first-cohort repertoires used the same platform, as reported by a later analysis. Whole-study results and caveats: A list of more than 150 TCR beta chains associated with cytomegalovirus was given.

Libraries were prepared by immunoSEQ multiplex PCR; TCRdb keeps only in-frame clonotypes and omits some of them. The sample consists of 150,000 to 200,000 clones, around 85% of them appearing once. This receptor was obtained from a man aged 25 to 40 in good health and CMV-seropositive. Sequencing was performed on PBMCs. The rearrangement links TRBV18 to TRBJ1-1, with D unresolved. The CDR3 sequence is CASSPPENTEAFF. The CDR3 DNA sequence: TGTGCCAGCTCCCCCCCAGAGAACACTGAAGCTTTCTTT. Together with reference TRBV18 and TRBJ1-1, the CDR3 gives the full variable domain: NAGVMQNPRHLVRRRGQEARLRCSPMKGHSHVYWYRQLPEEGLKFMVYLQKENIIDESGMPKERFSAEFPKEGPSILRIQQVVRGDSAAYFCASSPPENTEAFFGQGTRLTVV.